The source of this TCR beta chain is a study of T cell responses to AZD1222 COVID-19 vaccine. Details on this clone: The antigen remains unidentified.

Study outcomes and limitations: At 160-218 and 743-854, vaccine-associated CD4 TCRs were dominant, and they spanned spike. Reportedly, close to half of spike-specific TCRs are directed against unmutated variant regions. Among AZD1222 vaccinees, only five to seven were seropositive at baseline.

V was pared by 6 bases and J by 10 bases, with 18 bases between. The CDR3 has 14 amino acids. CDR1 and CDR2 from the germline V gene are ENHRY and SYGVKD. Only in-frame clones appear in the TCRdb table, and some are missing; sequencing was by immunoSEQ multiplex PCR. There are about 140,000 clones in the sample; more than 80% occur only once, and less than 1% lies in the top ten. The chain combines TRBV10-3 with TRBJ1-4; a possible D gene is TRBD1 (5 bases). This TCR derives from an adult in good health. The sequenced sample was peripheral blood, obtained on day 0 of MenACWY control vaccination. The DNA for the CDR3 is TGTGCCATCAGCCAAGAGGGGCAGCGGGGAAAACTGTTTTTT. Translating gives CAISQEGQRGKLFF.